This TCR beta chain derives from a study of glioma-infiltrating T cells after dendritic cell vaccination. Study results and caveats: Only a small number of patients had complete blood and tumor samples. Higher TCR clonality did not directly relate to longer survival.

V lost 2 bases to trimming and J lost 2 bases; unmatched junction nucleotides: 5. Germline V lookup: CDR1 SGHRS, CDR2 YFSETQ. The CDR3 runs to 16 residues. On this clone itself: Its antigen is not identified.

The sample's time point: after dendritic cell vaccination, including at tumor progression/relapse. The repertoire was sequenced with immunoSEQ multiplex PCR; TCRdb's copy has only in-frame clones and lacks some. Of more than 95,000 clones detected, around 90% appear once; the ten largest clones hold more than 2.5%. The sequencing used blood, collected after dendritic cell vaccination. The source of this sequence is a human donor with glioblastoma. The V and J genes are TRBV5-1 and TRBJ2-3; 10 bases align to TRBD2. Here the CDR3 reads CASSFLSGGNTDTQYF. CDR3 bases: TGCGCCAGCAGCTTTCTTAGCGGGGGGAACACAGATACGCAGTATTTT.